Below are 24 T cell receptor beta chains sequenced from a single sample in a study of T cell responses to AZD1222 COVID-19 vaccine. The table came from immunoSEQ multiplex PCR; TCRdb's copy has only in-frame clones and leaves some out. The sample lists some 130,000 clones, roughly 90% occurring once. Sequenced here: peripheral blood, sampled on day 0 of AZD1222 vaccination. Receptors were obtained from an adult in good health.

The chain combines TRBV19 with TRBJ2-1, with D maybe TRBD2 (6 bases). Germline assignment: CDR1 LNHDA and CDR2 SQIVND (reference sequence). The CDR3 is 14 amino acids. V lost 1 base, J lost 7 bases, and 11 bases lay in between. This chain's CDR3 is CASSIVRRANEQFF. As DNA, the CDR3 is TGTGCCAGTAGTATAGTCAGGAGGGCGAATGAGCAGTTCTTC.

This rearrangement joins TRBV11-2 to TRBJ1-3; 8 nucleotides match TRBD1. CDR3 size: 16 residues. Trimming cost V 1 base and J 0 bases; bases outside gene matches: 2. Germline CDR1 is SGHAT and CDR2 is FQNNGV. The CDR3 DNA sequence: TGTGCCAGCAGCTTAGGTACAGGGGGCTCTGGAAACACCATATATTTT. Translation: CASSLGTGGSGNTIYF.

The rearrangement links TRBV7-3 to TRBJ2-2; D is unclear. Trimming removed 5 bases at V and 6 bases at J, with 13 bases between. Germline V gives CDR1 SGHTA, CDR2 FQGTGA. This CDR3 comprises 14 residues. CDR3 sequence (DNA): TGTGCCAGCAGCGAAACCCGGACCCCCGGGGAGCTGTTTTTT. Translated: CASSETRTPGELFF.

The chain recombines TRBV2 with TRBJ2-1, with 7 bases that match TRBD2. CDR3 length: 16 residues. CDR1 is SNHLY and CDR2 is FYNNEI in the germline V gene. The V segment lost 6 bases and the J segment 0 bases; nucleotides outside the gene matches: 8. The CDR3 reads CASRSKRDSSYNEQFF. For the CDR3, the DNA is TGTGCCAGCAGGTCGAAGCGGGATAGCTCCTACAATGAGCAGTTCTTC.

The rearrangement links TRBV5-4 to TRBJ2-1; no firm D call. With 4 bases removed from V and 9 bases from J, the gap between germline ends came to 8 bases. The CDR3 spans 11 residues. The germline V gene has CDR1 SGHNT and CDR2 YYREEE (reference sequence). The CDR3 sequence is CASSDQSEQFF. The CDR3 DNA reads TGTGCCAGCAGCGATCAGAGTGAGCAGTTCTTC.

V usage is TRBV4-3 and J usage is TRBJ1-2; the D is unclear. The CDR3 extends over 10 amino acids. Trimming stripped 8 bases from V and 6 bases from J, with 7 bases between. Germline V lookup: CDR1 LGHNA, CDR2 YSLEER. The DNA of the CDR3 is TGCGCCAGCGGGTCAAATGGCTACACCTTC. Its protein product is CASGSNGYTF.

The chain combines TRBV9 with TRBJ1-1; no reliable D call. With 1 base removed from V and 4 bases from J, the gap between germline ends came to 11 bases. The germline V gene encodes CDR1 SGDLS and CDR2 YYNGEE. This CDR3 comprises 14 residues. CDR3 residues: CASSVSEVGTEAFF. Written as DNA, the CDR3 is TGTGCCAGCAGCGTATCCGAGGTGGGCACTGAAGCTTTCTTT.

The chain carries TRBV7-2 and TRBJ2-7, with D unclear. Trimming stripped 2 bases from V and 3 bases from J, with 11 bases between. Germline values: CDR1 SGHTA, CDR2 FQGNSA. The CDR3 length is 14 residues. DNA for the CDR3: TGTGCCAGCAGCTTAACCGGGTCCATCTACGAGCAGTACTTC. This translates into CASSLTGSIYEQYF.

The V call is TRBV5-5, the J call TRBJ2-7; D gene ambiguous. The CDR3 spans 14 residues. The germline V gene encodes CDR1 SGHKS and CDR2 YYEKEE (reference sequence). The V gene lost 3 bases and the J gene lost 1 base, with 11 bases spanning the gap. Written as DNA, the CDR3 is TGTGCCAGCAGCTCGCAGGATATGTCCTACGAGCAGTACTTC. Translated, it gives CASSSQDMSYEQYF.

The rearrangement joins TRBV6-5 to TRBJ1-2, with a tentative D call TRBD1 (5 bases). The V end was cut by 2 bases, the J end by 5 bases, with 18 bases between. The CDR3 has 16 residues. Germline V gene data show CDR1 as MNHEY and CDR2 as SVGAGI. This chain's CDR3 is CASSYERPGRAYGYTF. The CDR3 nucleotides read TGTGCCAGCAGTTACGAGAGGCCAGGGAGAGCTTATGGCTACACCTTC.

This sequence joins TRBV5-1 and TRBJ1-2; 7 positions agree with TRBD1. V trimming: 4 bases; J trimming: 1 base; junction bases outside the gene matches: 7. The CDR3 length is 15 residues. CDR1 and CDR2 (germline): SGHRS, YFSETQ. The CDR3 loop reads CASSAGTANNYGYTF. As DNA, the CDR3 is TGCGCCAGCAGCGCCGGGACAGCTAATAACTATGGCTACACCTTC.

The chain joins TRBV10-3 to TRBJ2-1, with D tentatively TRBD2 (6 bases). V was cut by 4 bases and J by 10 bases, with 11 bases left in between. Germline CDR1 reads ENHRY; CDR2 reads SYGVKD. The CDR3 spans 12 residues. CDR3 in DNA: TGTGCCATCAGTGTTGGAGGGAAGGAGCAGTTCTTC. It translates to CAISVGGKEQFF.

J is TRBJ2-7 and V is TRBV6-5; possibly TRBD2 for D (5 bases). Germline CDR1 and CDR2: MNHEY and SVGAGI. Trimming removed 4 bases from V and 2 bases from J, with 9 bases in between. The CDR3 has 13 residues. Here the CDR3 reads CASSSPGTYEQYF. In nucleotides, the CDR3 is TGTGCCAGCAGTTCTCCGGGGACCTACGAGCAGTACTTC.

This clone was seen only a few times. The chain recombines TRBV5-4 with TRBJ2-3; no clear D. Germline assignment: CDR1 SGHNT and CDR2 YYREEE (reference sequence). The CDR3 is 12 amino acids. Between the trimmed V and J ends, which lost 0 bases and 6 bases, there was a span of 5 bases. For the CDR3, the DNA is TGTGCCAGCAGCTTGGGTGGGGATACGCAGTATTTT. Protein product: CASSLGGDTQYF.

The chain has TRBV2 and TRBJ2-7; D is unresolved. This CDR3 region has 11 residues. Trimming shortened V by 10 bases and J by 3 bases, and 10 bases separated the two germline ends. Germline assignment: CDR1 SNHLY and CDR2 FYNNEI. The CDR3 nucleotides read TGTGCCATCAGGATTCTCTACGAGCAGTACTTC. It yields the protein CAIRILYEQYF.

This clone was seen a few times. The chain couples TRBV19 to TRBJ2-1; 14 nucleotides align to TRBD2. This CDR3 has 16 amino acids. The germline V gene encodes CDR1 LNHDA and CDR2 SQIVND (reference sequence). V was clipped by 3 bases and J by 9 bases; unmatched bases: 7. Here the CDR3 reads CASSIRLAGGLVEQFF. CDR3 in DNA: TGTGCCAGTAGTATTAGACTAGCGGGAGGGCTCGTTGAGCAGTTCTTC. Looking up the rest from reference TRBV19 and TRBJ2-1 gives the full variable domain: DGGITQSPKYLFRKEGQNVTLSCEQNLNHDAMYWYRQDPGQGLRLIYYSQIVNDFQKGDIAEGYSVSREKKESFPLTVTSAQKNPTAFYLCASSIRLAGGLVEQFFGPGTRLTVL.

This chain connects TRBV4-3 to TRBJ2-5, with 9 bases matching TRBD1. Germline-derived CDR1 and CDR2 are LGHNA and YSLEER. Trimming at V came to 3 bases and at J to 4 bases, leaving 3 bases not matched to a gene. CDR3 length equals 14 residues. The CDR3 loop is CASSQGQGAETQYF. The CDR3 DNA reads TGCGCCAGCAGCCAGGGACAGGGAGCAGAGACCCAGTACTTC.

V gene TRBV19 combines with J gene TRBJ2-7; no firm D call. Germline CDR1 LNHDA, CDR2 SQIVND (reference sequence). The CDR3 contains 14 residues. V lost 6 bases to trimming and J lost 3 bases, with 15 bases between them. In DNA form, the CDR3 reads TGTGCCAGTAGCATCGGCGGCAGCTACTACGAGCAGTACTTC. This encodes CASSIGGSYYEQYF.

The chain is built from TRBV15 and TRBJ2-7; TRBD2 matches at 8 bases. V trimming: 6 bases; J trimming: 5 bases; junction bases outside the gene matches: 6. This CDR3 has 13 residues. CDR1 and CDR2 (germline): LNHNV, YYDKDF (reference sequence). The CDR3 region has the DNA TGTGCCACCAGTGCCGGGGGGGTCCACGAGCAGTACTTC. Its protein product is CATSAGGVHEQYF.

V and J are TRBV19 and TRBJ1-1; 8 nucleotides align to TRBD1. CDR1 LNHDA and CDR2 SQIVND come from the germline V gene (reference sequence). The CDR3 covers 15 residues. Trimming removed 5 bases from V and 2 bases from J; junction bases left unmatched: 7. The CDR3 nucleotides are TGTGCCAGTAGTGCTCGACAGGGGATTAACACTGAAGCTTTCTTT. It is translated as CASSARQGINTEAFF.

The chain uses TRBV18 and TRBJ2-2; TRBD2 is a possible D gene (6 bases). The CDR3 is 19 amino acids. Germline CDR1 and CDR2: KGHSH and LQKENI. Trimming removed 3 bases from V and 8 bases from J, with 28 bases in between. In DNA form, the CDR3 reads TGTGCCAGCTCACCGCAATGGGGCCAAGTCGGGAGTGGTCCGGGGGAGCTGTTTTTT. Its translation: CASSPQWGQVGSGPGELFF.

This sequence joins TRBV30 and TRBJ1-3; unclear D gene. CDR1 is GTSNPN, CDR2 SVGIG, per germline (reference sequence). This CDR3 comprises 14 residues. With 2 bases removed from V and 4 bases from J, the gap between germline ends came to 12 bases. The CDR3: CAWSIGPRGNTIYF. The DNA for the CDR3 is TGTGCCTGGAGTATTGGTCCTAGGGGAAACACCATATATTTT.

The rearrangement links TRBV28 to TRBJ2-7, with TRBD2 matching 11 bases. The CDR3 contains 18 residues. Germline CDR1 MDHEN, CDR2 SYDVKM. Trimming cost V 4 bases and J 0 bases; bases outside gene matches: 11. The CDR3, as DNA: TGTGCCAGCAGTTACCCGGGACTAGCGGAAAGCCCCTCCTACGAGCAGTACTTC. Protein: CASSYPGLAESPSYEQYF.

The CDR3 is CASSDRERVNQPQHF. CDR3 DNA sequence: TGTGCCAGCAGTGACAGGGAAAGGGTCAATCAGCCCCAGCATTTT. This chain uses TRBV6-1 with TRBJ1-5; D may be TRBD1 (5 bases). Germline CDR1 and CDR2: MNHNS and SASEGT. V lost 3 bases, J lost 3 bases, and 12 bases lay in between. This CDR3 spans 15 amino acids.